The 12 T cell receptor beta chains below were found in one sample sequenced in a study of blood T cell repertoires in COVID-19. Repertoires were generated with immunoSEQ multiplex PCR, while TCRdb's copy carries only in-frame clones and drops some. The profile shows 320,000 or so clones, about 89% of them singletons. Sequenced: PBMCs or T cells enriched from blood (not recorded which). The receptors originated from a man between 60 and 75 years old who had recovered from COVID-19.

The gene calls are TRBV2 and TRBJ1-2, with 7 bases identical to TRBD1. In germline, CDR1 is SNHLY, CDR2 FYNNEI. CDR3 length: 14 amino acids. Germline trimming cut 5 bases from V and 6 bases from J; bases unmatched to any gene: 9. CDR3 DNA: TGTGCCAGCAGTCAAACCGGGACAGATAATGGCTACACCTTC. Protein sequence: CASSQTGTDNGYTF.

CDR3 sequence reads: CASSLRQVSGNTIYF. The CDR3 DNA follows: TGTGCCAGCAGCCTCCGGCAGGTCTCTGGAAACACCATATATTTT. The chain combines TRBV5-6 with TRBJ1-3; D unclear. The CDR3 has 15 amino acids. Germline V gene sequence: CDR1 SGHDT, CDR2 YYEEEE. V was shortened by 4 bases and J by 0 bases, with 11 bases between the two germline ends. The full variable domain, completed using reference TRBV5-6 and TRBJ1-3, is DAGVTQSPTHLIKTRGQQVTLRCSPKSGHDTVSWYQQALGQGPQFIFQYYEEEERQRGNFPDRFSGHQFPNYSSELNVNALLLGDSALYLCASSLRQVSGNTIYFGEGSWLTVV.

The rearrangement uses TRBV7-9 and TRBJ2-3; TRBD2 might be the D (6 bases). Deletions cut 4 bases from V and 2 bases from J, with 16 bases between. The CDR3 runs to 16 residues. Germline CDR1 and CDR2: SEHNR and FQNEAQ (reference sequence). The CDR3 nucleotides are TGTGCCAGCAGCTCTATTGACGGGAGACTCACAGATACGCAGTATTTT. This encodes CASSSIDGRLTDTQYF. The variable domain in full, completed from reference TRBV7-9 and TRBJ2-3, reads DTGVSQNPRHKITKRGQNVTFRCDPISEHNRLYWYRQTLGQGPEFLTYFQNEAQLEKSRLLSDRFSAERPKGSFSTLEIQRTEQGDSAMYLCASSSIDGRLTDTQYFGPGTRLTVL.

The chain employs TRBV2 and TRBJ1-5; tentative D call: TRBD1 (5 bases). V lost 5 bases to trimming and J lost 2 bases, with 10 bases between them. The germline gives CDR1 SNHLY, CDR2 FYNNEI. The CDR3 contains 14 residues. The CDR3 region is CASSWTRGNQPQHF. DNA for the CDR3: TGTGCCAGCAGTTGGACAAGGGGCAATCAGCCCCAGCATTTT.

CDR3 bases: TGCGCCAGCAGGGTGGGACTAGCGGGAGGGGAAGATACGCAGTATTTT. This gives the protein CASRVGLAGGEDTQYF. The J gene is TRBJ2-3, the V gene TRBV10-2; the match to TRBD2 covers 16 bases. The CDR3 totals 16 residues. Germline trimming cut 6 bases from V and 5 bases from J; bases unmatched to any gene: 5. Germline CDR1 WSHSY, CDR2 SAAADI.

CDR3 sequence: CASSWDWSSYNEQFF. The CDR3 DNA reads TGTGCCAGCAGCTGGGACTGGAGCTCCTACAATGAGCAGTTCTTC. The rearrangement uses TRBV5-8 and TRBJ2-1, with a tentative D call TRBD2 (6 bases). CDR1 and CDR2 (germline): SGHTS, YDEGEE. CDR3 size: 15 residues. V lost 3 bases to trimming and J lost 0 bases, with 10 bases between them.

The J gene is TRBJ2-1, the V gene TRBV9, with TRBD2 matching 8 bases. Unmatched junction bases numbered 7, after V lost 7 bases and J lost 4 bases. This CDR3 is built from 14 residues. Germline loops: CDR1 SGDLS, CDR2 YYNGEE. CDR3: CASSERGGYNEQFF. CDR3 nucleotide sequence: TGTGCCAGCTCAGAACGGGGGGGATACAATGAGCAGTTCTTC.

V gene TRBV28 combines with J gene TRBJ2-4, with 7 bases aligning to TRBD2. V trimming: 3 bases; J trimming: 1 base; junction bases outside the gene matches: 3. The germline V gene has CDR1 MDHEN and CDR2 SYDVKM. The CDR3 has 15 residues. CDR3 residues: CASSLAGEAKNIQYF. CDR3 DNA sequence: TGTGCCAGCAGTTTGGCGGGAGAGGCCAAAAACATTCAGTACTTC.

The chain joins TRBV11-2 to TRBJ2-7; perhaps TRBD2 as D (5 bases). The germline V gene has CDR1 SGHAT and CDR2 FQNNGV. The CDR3 spans 17 residues. With 3 bases removed from V and 3 bases from J, the gap between germline ends came to 21 bases. CDR3 region: CASSFGSTWGENYEQYF. The CDR3 DNA is TGTGCCAGCAGCTTTGGTTCTACGTGGGGAGAAAACTACGAGCAGTACTTC. Supplemented by reference TRBV11-2 and TRBJ2-7, the full variable domain reads EAGVAQSPRYKIIEKRQSVAFWCNPISGHATLYWYQQILGQGPKLLIQFQNNGVVDDSQLPKDRFSAERLKGVDSTLKIQPAKLEDSAVYLCASSFGSTWGENYEQYFGPGTRLTVT.

The chain links TRBV4-3 to TRBJ2-3; D not certain. Per the germline V gene, CDR1 is LGHNA and CDR2 is YSLEER. V was trimmed by 4 bases and J by 4 bases, leaving 12 bases between them. CDR3 length: 14 residues. For the CDR3, the DNA is TGCGCCAGCAGCCTACCGGGTTCCGCAGATACGCAGTATTTT. The encoded protein is CASSLPGSADTQYF.

The chain couples TRBV5-1 to TRBJ2-7; possibly TRBD2 for D (5 bases). Germline CDR1 and CDR2: SGHRS and YFSETQ. V was clipped by 1 base and J by 2 bases, with 13 bases between them. This CDR3 comprises 15 residues. The CDR3 here is CASSLNAGPAYEQYF. CDR3 coding DNA: TGCGCCAGCAGCTTGAATGCGGGTCCAGCCTACGAGCAGTACTTC.

This chain connects TRBV5-1 to TRBJ2-3; D is possibly TRBD1 (5 bases). This CDR3 has 16 amino acids. Germline CDR1 reads SGHRS; CDR2 reads YFSETQ. Trimming shortened V by 4 bases and J by 6 bases, and 21 bases separated the two germline ends. For the CDR3, the DNA is TGCGCCAGCAGCCCGACGTCATCCTGGGGCCCGGATACGCAGTATTTT. Protein sequence: CASSPTSSWGPDTQYF.